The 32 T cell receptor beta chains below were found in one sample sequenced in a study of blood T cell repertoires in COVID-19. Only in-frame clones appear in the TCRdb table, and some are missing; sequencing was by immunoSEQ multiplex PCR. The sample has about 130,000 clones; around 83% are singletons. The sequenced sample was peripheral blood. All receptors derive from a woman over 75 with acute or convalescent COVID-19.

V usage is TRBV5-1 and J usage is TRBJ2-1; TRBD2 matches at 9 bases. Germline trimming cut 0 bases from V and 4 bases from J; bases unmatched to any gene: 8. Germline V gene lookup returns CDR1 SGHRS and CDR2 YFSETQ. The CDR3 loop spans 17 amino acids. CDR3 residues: CASSLVVAGDQYNEQFF. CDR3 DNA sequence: TGCGCCAGCAGCTTGGTAGTAGCGGGGGACCAATACAATGAGCAGTTCTTC.

The CDR3 here is CASSPGSGNTIYF. DNA of the CDR3: TGTGCCAGCTCACCCGGCTCTGGAAACACCATATATTTT. This chain links TRBV18 with TRBJ1-3; D is undetermined. The ends were cut back, 3 bases at V and 0 bases at J, with 3 bases in the middle. CDR1 KGHSH and CDR2 LQKENI come from the germline V gene. The CDR3 sequence is 13 residues long.

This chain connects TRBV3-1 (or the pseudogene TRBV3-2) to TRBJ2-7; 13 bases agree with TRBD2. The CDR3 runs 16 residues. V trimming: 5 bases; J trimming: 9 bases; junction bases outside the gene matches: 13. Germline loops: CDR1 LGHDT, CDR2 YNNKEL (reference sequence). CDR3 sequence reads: CASSYRTSGGPGGQYF. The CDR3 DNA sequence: TGTGCCAGCAGCTACCGGACTAGCGGGGGTCCCGGGGGGCAGTACTTC.

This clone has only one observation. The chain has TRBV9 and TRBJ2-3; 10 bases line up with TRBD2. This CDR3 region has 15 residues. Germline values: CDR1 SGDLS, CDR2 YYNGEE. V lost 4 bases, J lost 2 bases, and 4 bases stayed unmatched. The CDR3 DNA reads TGTGCCAGCAGCCCAGGACTAGCGGCCACAGATACGCAGTATTTT. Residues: CASSPGLAATDTQYF.

The CDR3 coding sequence is TGTGCCATCAGGCCGACAGGGAACACTGAAGCTTTCTTT. This gives the protein CAIRPTGNTEAFF. The chain is built from TRBV10-3 and TRBJ1-1; possible D gene TRBD1, 6 bases. Germline lookup yields CDR1 ENHRY and CDR2 SYGVKD. V lost 6 bases, J lost 1 base, and 9 bases lay in between. The CDR3 runs to 13 residues.

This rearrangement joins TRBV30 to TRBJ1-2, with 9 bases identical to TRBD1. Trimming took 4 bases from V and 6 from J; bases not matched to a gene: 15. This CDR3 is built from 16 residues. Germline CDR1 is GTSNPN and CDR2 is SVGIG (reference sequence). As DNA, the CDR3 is TGTGCCTGGACCGGCCGGTGGGACAGGGATTTTAATGGCTACACCTTC. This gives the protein CAWTGRWDRDFNGYTF. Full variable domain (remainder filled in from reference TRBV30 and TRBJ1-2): SQTIHQWPATLVQPVGSPLSLECTVEGTSNPNLYWYRQAAGRGLQLLFYSVGIGQISSEVPQNLSASRPQDRQFILSSKKLLLSDSGFYLCAWTGRWDRDFNGYTFGSGTRLTVV.

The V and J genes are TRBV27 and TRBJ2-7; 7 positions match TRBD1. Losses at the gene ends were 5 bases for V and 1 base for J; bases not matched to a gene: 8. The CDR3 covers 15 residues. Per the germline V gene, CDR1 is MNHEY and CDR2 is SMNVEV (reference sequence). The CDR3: CASSLGGQSSYEQYF. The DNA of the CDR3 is TGTGCCAGCAGTCTAGGGGGACAGTCGTCCTACGAGCAGTACTTC.

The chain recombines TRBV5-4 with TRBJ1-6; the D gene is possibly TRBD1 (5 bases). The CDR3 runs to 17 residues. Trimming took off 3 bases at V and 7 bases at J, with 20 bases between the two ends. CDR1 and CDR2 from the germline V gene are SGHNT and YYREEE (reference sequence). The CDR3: CASSWGGQAGENSPLHF. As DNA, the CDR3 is TGTGCCAGCAGCTGGGGCGGGCAGGCGGGGGAGAATTCACCCCTCCACTTT.

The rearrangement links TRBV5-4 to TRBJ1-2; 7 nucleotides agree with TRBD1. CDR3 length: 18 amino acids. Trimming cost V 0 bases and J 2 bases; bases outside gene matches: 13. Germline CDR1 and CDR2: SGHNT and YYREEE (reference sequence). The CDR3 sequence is CASSLVGTAFLKNYGYTF. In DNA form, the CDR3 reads TGTGCCAGCAGCTTGGTAGGGACAGCGTTTCTAAAGAACTATGGCTACACCTTC.

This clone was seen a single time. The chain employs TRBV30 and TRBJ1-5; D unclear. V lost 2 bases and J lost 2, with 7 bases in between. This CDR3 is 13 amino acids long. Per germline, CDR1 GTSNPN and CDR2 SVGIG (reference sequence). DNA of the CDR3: TGTGCCTGGAGTTCAGAGGGCAATCAGCCCCAGCATTTT. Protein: CAWSSEGNQPQHF.

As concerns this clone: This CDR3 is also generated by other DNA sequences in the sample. CDR3 amino acids: CATGTGNGYTF. The CDR3 DNA reads TGTGCCACGGGGACAGGGAATGGCTACACCTTC. V is TRBV10-3 and J is TRBJ1-2; the match to TRBD1 covers 9 bases. The CDR3 is made up of 11 amino acids. CDR1 is ENHRY, CDR2 SYGVKD, per germline. Trimming removed 10 bases from V and 6 bases from J; junction bases left unmatched: 3.

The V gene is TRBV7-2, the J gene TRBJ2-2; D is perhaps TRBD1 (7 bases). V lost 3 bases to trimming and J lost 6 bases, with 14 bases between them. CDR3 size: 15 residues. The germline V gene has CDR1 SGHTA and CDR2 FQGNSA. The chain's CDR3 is CASSFGQAGPGELFF. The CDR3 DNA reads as TGTGCCAGCAGCTTCGGACAGGCGGGGCCCGGGGAGCTGTTTTTT.

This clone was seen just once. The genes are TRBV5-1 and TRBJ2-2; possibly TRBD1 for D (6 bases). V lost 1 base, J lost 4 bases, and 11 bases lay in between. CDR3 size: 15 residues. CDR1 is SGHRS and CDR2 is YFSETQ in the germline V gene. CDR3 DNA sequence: TGCGCCAGCAGCTTGAGGGTAGGGGGCACCGGGGAGCTGTTTTTT. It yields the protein CASSLRVGGTGELFF.

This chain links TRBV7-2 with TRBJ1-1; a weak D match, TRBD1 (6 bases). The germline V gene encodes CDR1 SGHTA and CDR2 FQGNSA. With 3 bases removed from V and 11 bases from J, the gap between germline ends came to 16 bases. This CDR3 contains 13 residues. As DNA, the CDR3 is TGTGCCAGCAGCTTTTCCTTCGGGACACCGGCTTTCTTT. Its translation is CASSFSFGTPAFF.

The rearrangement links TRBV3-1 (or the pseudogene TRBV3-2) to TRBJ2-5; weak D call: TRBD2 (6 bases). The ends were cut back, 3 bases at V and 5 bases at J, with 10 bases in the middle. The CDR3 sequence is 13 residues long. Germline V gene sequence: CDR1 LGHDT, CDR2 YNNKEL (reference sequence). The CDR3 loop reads CASSHAGRETQYF. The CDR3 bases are TGTGCCAGCAGCCATGCAGGGAGGGAGACCCAGTACTTC.

The CDR3 bases are TGTGCCAGCAGCGGAGGGGGCTCCGACTCGATAAACATTCAGTACTTC. Translated: CASSGGGSDSINIQYF. The chain uses TRBV5-4 and TRBJ2-4, with D maybe TRBD1 (7 bases). Per germline, CDR1 SGHNT and CDR2 YYREEE (reference sequence). V was trimmed by 4 bases and J by 6 bases, leaving 20 bases between them. The CDR3 loop spans 16 amino acids.

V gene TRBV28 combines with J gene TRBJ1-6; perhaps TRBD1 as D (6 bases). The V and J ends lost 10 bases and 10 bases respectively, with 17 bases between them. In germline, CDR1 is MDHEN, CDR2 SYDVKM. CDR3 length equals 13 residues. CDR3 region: CATLRGVGSPLHF. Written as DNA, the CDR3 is TGTGCCACTCTCAGGGGAGTGGGCTCACCCCTCCACTTT.

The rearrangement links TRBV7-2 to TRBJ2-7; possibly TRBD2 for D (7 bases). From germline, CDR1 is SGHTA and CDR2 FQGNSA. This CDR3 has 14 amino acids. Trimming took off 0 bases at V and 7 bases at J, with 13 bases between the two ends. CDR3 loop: CASSLAGGPWEQYF. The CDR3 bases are TGTGCCAGCAGCTTAGCGGGGGGGCCTTGGGAGCAGTACTTC.

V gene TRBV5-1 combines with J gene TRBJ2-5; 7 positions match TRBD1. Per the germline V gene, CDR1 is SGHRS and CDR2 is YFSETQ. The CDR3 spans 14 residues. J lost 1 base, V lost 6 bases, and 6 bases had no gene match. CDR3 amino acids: CASTRGSVQETQYF. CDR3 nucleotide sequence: TGCGCCAGCACCAGGGGGTCAGTCCAAGAGACCCAGTACTTC.

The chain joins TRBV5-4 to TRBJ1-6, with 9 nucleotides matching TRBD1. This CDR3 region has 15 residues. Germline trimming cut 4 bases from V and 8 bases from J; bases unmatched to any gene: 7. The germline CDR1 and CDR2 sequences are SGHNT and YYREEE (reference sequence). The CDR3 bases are TGTGCCAGCAGCGGGGACAGGGTTATGGATTCACCCCTCCACTTT. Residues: CASSGDRVMDSPLHF.

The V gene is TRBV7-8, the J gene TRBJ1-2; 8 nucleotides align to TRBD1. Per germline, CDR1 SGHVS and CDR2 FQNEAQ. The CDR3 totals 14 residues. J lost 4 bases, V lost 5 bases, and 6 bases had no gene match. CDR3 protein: CASSADQGAYGYTF. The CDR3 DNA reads TGTGCCAGCAGCGCTGATCAGGGGGCCTATGGCTACACCTTC.

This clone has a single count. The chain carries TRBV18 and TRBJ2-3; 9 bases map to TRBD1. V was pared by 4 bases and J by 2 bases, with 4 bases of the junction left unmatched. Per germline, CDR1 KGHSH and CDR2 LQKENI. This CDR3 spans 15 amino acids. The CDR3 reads CASSLRQGDTDTQYF. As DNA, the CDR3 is TGTGCCAGCTCACTAAGACAGGGGGACACAGATACGCAGTATTTT. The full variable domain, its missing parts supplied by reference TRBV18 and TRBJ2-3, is NAGVMQNPRHLVRRRGQEARLRCSPMKGHSHVYWYRQLPEEGLKFMVYLQKENIIDESGMPKERFSAEFPKEGPSILRIQQVVRGDSAAYFCASSLRQGDTDTQYFGPGTRLTVL.

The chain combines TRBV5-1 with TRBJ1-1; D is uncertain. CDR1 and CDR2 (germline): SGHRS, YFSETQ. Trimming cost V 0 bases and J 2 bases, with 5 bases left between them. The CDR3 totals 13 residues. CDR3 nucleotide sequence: TGCGCCAGCAGCTTGGACATTAACACTGAAGCTTTCTTT. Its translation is CASSLDINTEAFF. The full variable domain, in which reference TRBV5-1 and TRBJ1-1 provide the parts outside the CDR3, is KAGVTQTPRYLIKTRGQQVTLSCSPISGHRSVSWYQQTPGQGLQFLFEYFSETQRNKGNFPGRFSGRQFSNSRSEMNVSTLELGDSALYLCASSLDINTEAFFGQGTRLTVV.

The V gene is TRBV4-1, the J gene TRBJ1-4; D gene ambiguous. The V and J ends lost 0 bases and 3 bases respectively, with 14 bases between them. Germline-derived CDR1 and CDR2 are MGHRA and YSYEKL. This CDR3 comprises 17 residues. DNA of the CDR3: TGCGCCAGCAGCCAAGACCCGCGAGGGAGGGCTAATGAAAAACTGTTTTTT. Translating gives CASSQDPRGRANEKLFF.

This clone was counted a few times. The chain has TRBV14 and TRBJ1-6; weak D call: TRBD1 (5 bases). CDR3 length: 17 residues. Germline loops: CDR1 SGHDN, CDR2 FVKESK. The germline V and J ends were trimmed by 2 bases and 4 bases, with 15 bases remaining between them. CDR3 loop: CASSQLTGLGYNSPLHF. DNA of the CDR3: TGTGCCAGCAGCCAACTTACAGGCTTGGGTTATAATTCACCCCTCCACTTT.

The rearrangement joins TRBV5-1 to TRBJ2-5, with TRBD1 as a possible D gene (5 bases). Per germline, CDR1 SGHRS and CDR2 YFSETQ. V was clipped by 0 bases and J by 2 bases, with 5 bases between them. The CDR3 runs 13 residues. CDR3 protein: CASSLGQQETQYF. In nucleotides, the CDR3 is TGCGCCAGCAGCTTGGGACAGCAAGAGACCCAGTACTTC.

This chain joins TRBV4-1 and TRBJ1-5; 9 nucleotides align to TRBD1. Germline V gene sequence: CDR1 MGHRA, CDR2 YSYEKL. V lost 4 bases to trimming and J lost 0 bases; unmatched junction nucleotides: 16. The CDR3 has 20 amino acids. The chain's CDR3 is CASSLFATGQGQSSNQPQHF. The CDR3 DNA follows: TGCGCCAGCAGCCTTTTCGCCACTGGACAGGGGCAAAGTAGCAATCAGCCCCAGCATTTT.

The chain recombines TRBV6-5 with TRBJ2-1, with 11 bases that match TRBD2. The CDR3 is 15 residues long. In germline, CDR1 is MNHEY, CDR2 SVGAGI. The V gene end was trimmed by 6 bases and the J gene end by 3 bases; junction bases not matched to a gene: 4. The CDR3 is CASSSGTSGYNEQFF. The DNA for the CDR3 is TGTGCCAGCAGCTCCGGGACTAGCGGCTACAATGAGCAGTTCTTC.

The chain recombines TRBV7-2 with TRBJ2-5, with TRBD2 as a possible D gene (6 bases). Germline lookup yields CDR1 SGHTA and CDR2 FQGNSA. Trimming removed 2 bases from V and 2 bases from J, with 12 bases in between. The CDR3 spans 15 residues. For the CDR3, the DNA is TGTGCCAGCAGCTTAATGCGGGGAAATCAAGAGACCCAGTACTTC. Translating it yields CASSLMRGNQETQYF. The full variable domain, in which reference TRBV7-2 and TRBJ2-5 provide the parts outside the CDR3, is GAGVSQSPSNKVTEKGKDVELRCDPISGHTALYWYRQSLGQGLEFLIYFQGNSAPDKSGLPSDRFSAERTGGSVSTLTIQRTQQEDSAVYLCASSLMRGNQETQYFGPGTRLLVL.

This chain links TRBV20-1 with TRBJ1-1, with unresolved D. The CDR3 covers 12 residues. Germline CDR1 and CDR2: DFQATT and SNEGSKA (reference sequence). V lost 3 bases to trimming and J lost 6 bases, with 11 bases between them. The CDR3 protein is CSASLVGAEAFF. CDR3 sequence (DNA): TGCAGTGCTAGTTTGGTCGGGGCTGAAGCTTTCTTT.

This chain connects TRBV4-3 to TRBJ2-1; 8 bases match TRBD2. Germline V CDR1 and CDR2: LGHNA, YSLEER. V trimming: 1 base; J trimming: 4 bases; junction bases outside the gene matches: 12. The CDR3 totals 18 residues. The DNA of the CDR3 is TGCGCCAGCAGCCAAGTCGGGAAAATAGCGGGGTTATACAATGAGCAGTTCTTC. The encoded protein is CASSQVGKIAGLYNEQFF.

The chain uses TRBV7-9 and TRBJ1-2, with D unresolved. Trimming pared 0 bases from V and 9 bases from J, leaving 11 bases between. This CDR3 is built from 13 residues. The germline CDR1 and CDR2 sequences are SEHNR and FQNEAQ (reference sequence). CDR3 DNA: TGTGCCAGCAGCTTAGCGTATACCGACAGCTACACCTTC. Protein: CASSLAYTDSYTF.